This T cell receptor (beta chain) originates from a study of blood T cell repertoires in COVID-19. At the level of the study: Sites across the United States, Italy and Spain contributed samples from acute and convalescent COVID-19. T cells, B-cell-depleted T cells, or PBMCs supplied cDNA or gDNA.

Only in-frame clones appear in the TCRdb table, and some are missing; sequencing was by immunoSEQ multiplex PCR. The sample has 45,000 to 60,000 clones, roughly 90% seen once; the top ten hold roughly 3.6%. V was clipped by 5 bases and J by 3 bases; unmatched bases: 8. Germline V CDR1 and CDR2: LNHDA, SQIVND (reference sequence). The CDR3 loop spans 15 amino acids. The material sequenced was peripheral blood. The chain recombines TRBV19 with TRBJ1-2; 8 bases match TRBD1. The origin of this receptor is a man aged 50 to 59 with acute or convalescent COVID-19. Written as DNA, the CDR3 is TGTGCCAGTAGTCTTCAGGGGGCGACGGACTATGGCTACACCTTC. It codes for CASSLQGATDYGYTF.